One T cell receptor (beta chain) is described in this entry. Its target is not known. It was with 60 Vbeta and 13 Jbeta primers that the PCR ran. The assay was immunoSEQ multiplex PCR, and TCRdb's table has in-frame clones only and misses some. Here the sample spans some 120,000 clones, over 65% being singletons. These data are taken from a study of cytomegalovirus exposure and HLA in healthy donors. CDR3 length: 16 amino acids. The trim removed 4 bases at V and 6 bases at J, leaving 12 bases unmatched. Germline V lookup: CDR1 SGDLS, CDR2 YYNGEE. Study findings and constraints: Researchers reported in a later analysis that common viral pathogens appeared linked to several top clusters. The authors later found most CMV-associated TCR beta chains appeared HLA-restricted. There were some V segments, including TRBV6-2 and TRBV6-3, excluded as indistinguishable. Reports described diagnosis of cytomegalovirus status by the classifier as highly specific and sensitive.

The genes are TRBV9 and TRBJ2-3; 9 bases are shared with TRBD2. The specimen was PBMCs. This receptor was identified in a young man in good health and CMV-seronegative. The DNA for the CDR3 is TGTGCCAGCAGCTTTTTAGCGGGGGTCTTTGGGGATACGCAGTATTTT. It encodes CASSFLAGVFGDTQYF.